The following is a T cell receptor (beta chain) sequence with its context. The CDR3 sequence is 14 residues long. Germline V gives CDR1 WSHSY, CDR2 SAAADI. J lost 5 bases, V lost 6 bases, and 4 bases had no gene match. The assay was immunoSEQ multiplex PCR, and TCRdb's table has in-frame clones only and misses some. The sample yields some 140,000 clones, 86% seen once. The data originate from a study of cytomegalovirus exposure and HLA in healthy donors. Sequences were obtained from PBMCs. J is TRBJ2-5 and V is TRBV10-2, with 12 nucleotides matching TRBD2. This receptor was identified in a man in his late teens or twenties in good health and CMV-seronegative. The CDR3 region is CASRDLAGGETQYF. The CDR3 nucleotides read TGCGCCAGCAGGGACCTAGCGGGAGGGGAGACCCAGTACTTC.